This TCR beta chain was identified in a study of cytomegalovirus exposure and HLA in healthy donors. Trimming took 9 bases from V and 7 from J; bases not matched to a gene: 7. The CDR3 totals 12 residues. Germline CDR1 reads MGHDK; CDR2 reads SYGVNS. PCR amplification relied on 60 Vbeta primers (plus 13 Jbeta primers). Produced via immunoSEQ multiplex PCR; TCRdb's table is partial and in-frame only. Of some 90,000 clones listed, approximately 80% are singletons. This clone was counted between two and nine times. The TCR was taken from a woman in her fifties or sixties in good health and CMV-seropositive. The sequenced sample consisted of PBMCs. The V call is TRBV25-1, the J call TRBJ1-1; 8 bases are a match to TRBD1. CDR3 in DNA: TGTGCCAGGGACGGAACAGGGGGTGAAGCTTTCTTT. The encoded protein is CARDGTGGEAFF.